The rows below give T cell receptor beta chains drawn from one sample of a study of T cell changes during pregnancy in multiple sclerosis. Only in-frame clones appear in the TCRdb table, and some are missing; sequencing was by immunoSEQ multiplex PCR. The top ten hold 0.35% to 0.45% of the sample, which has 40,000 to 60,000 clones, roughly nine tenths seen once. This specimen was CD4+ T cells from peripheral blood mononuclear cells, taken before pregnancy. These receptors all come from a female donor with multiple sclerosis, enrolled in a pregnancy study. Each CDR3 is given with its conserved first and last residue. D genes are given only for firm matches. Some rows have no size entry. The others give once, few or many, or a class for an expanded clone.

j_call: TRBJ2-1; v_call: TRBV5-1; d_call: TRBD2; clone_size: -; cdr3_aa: CASSLAHSGALNEQFF; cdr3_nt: TGCGCCAGCAGCTTGGCCCATAGCGGGGCCCTCAATGAGCAGTTCTTC
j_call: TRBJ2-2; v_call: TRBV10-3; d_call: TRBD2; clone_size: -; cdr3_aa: CAISEAPSGLVGTGELFF; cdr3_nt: TGTGCCATCAGTGAGGCTCCGTCGGGACTAGTCGGCACCGGGGAGCTGTTTTTT
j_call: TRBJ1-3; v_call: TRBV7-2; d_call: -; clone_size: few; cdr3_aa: CASSSTGAFGSGNTIYF; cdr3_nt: TGTGCCAGCAGCTCTACAGGCGCCTTTGGCTCTGGAAACACCATATATTTT
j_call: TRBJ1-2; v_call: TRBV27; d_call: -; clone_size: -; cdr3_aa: CASSSGADYGYTF; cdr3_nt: TGTGCCAGCAGTTCCGGCGCGGACTATGGCTACACCTTC
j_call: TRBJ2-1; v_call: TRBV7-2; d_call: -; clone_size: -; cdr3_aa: CASSLSLRREGFF; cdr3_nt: TGTGCCAGCAGCTTAAGTCTCCGGAGAGAGGGGTTCTTC
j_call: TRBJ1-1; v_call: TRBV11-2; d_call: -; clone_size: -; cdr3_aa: CASSSPRGRGTEAFF; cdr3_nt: TGTGCCAGCAGCTCCCCCAGGGGCCGGGGAACTGAAGCTTTCTTT
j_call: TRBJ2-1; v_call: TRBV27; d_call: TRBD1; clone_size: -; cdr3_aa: CASSRLGQGNNEQFF; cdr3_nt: TGTGCCAGCAGTAGACTGGGACAGGGAAACAATGAGCAGTTCTTC
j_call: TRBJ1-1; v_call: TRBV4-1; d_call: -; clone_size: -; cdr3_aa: CASSLTLRDKAEAFF; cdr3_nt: TGCGCCAGCAGCCTTACCCTCCGGGACAAAGCTGAAGCTTTCTTT
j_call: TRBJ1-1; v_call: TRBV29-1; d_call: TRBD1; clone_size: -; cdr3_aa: CSVGDRAVNTEAFF; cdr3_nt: TGCAGCGTCGGTGACAGGGCGGTAAACACTGAAGCTTTCTTT
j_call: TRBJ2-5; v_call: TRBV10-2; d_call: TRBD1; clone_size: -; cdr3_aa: CACRDRQETQYF; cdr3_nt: TGCGCCTGCCGGGACAGGCAAGAGACCCAGTACTTC
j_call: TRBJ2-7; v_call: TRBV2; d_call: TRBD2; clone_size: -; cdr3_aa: CASSGLAGGSYEQYF; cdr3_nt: TGTGCCAGCAGCGGACTAGCGGGGGGCTCCTACGAGCAGTACTTC
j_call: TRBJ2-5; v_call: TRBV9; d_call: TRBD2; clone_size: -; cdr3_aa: CASSVGGLPGGETQYF; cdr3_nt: TGTGCCAGCAGCGTAGGGGGACTACCTGGCGGAGAGACCCAGTACTTC
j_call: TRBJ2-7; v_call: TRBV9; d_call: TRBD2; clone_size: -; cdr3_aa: CASSVGGGPYEQYF; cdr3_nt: TGTGCCAGCAGCGTAGGGGGGGGTCCCTACGAGCAGTACTTC
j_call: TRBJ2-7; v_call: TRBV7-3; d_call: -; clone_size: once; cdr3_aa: CASSLFTGLAYEQYF; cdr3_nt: TGTGCCAGCAGCTTATTTACAGGGCTAGCCTACGAGCAGTACTTC
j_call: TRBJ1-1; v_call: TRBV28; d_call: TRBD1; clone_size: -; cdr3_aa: CASSRPTGTEAFF; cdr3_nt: TGTGCCAGCAGTCGGCCGACAGGGACTGAAGCTTTCTTT
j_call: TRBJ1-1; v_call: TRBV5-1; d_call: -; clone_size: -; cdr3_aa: CASSTGYTEAFF; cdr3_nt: TGCGCCAGCAGTACAGGGTACACTGAAGCTTTCTTT
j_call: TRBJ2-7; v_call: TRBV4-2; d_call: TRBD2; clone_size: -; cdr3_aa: CASSQEGTSGSYEQYF; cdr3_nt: TGTGCCAGCAGCCAAGAAGGGACTAGCGGTTCCTACGAGCAGTACTTC
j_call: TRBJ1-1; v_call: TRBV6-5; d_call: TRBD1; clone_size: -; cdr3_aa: CASSYSGGRLNTEAFF; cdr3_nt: TGTGCCAGCAGTTACTCAGGGGGCAGGCTGAACACTGAAGCTTTCTTT
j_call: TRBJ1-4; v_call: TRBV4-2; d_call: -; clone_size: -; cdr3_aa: CASSQDLITATNEKLFF; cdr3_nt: TGTGCCAGCAGCCAAGATCTAATTACCGCAACTAATGAAAAACTGTTTTTT
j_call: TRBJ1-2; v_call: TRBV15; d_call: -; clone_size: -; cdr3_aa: CATSRSRGEPTNYGYTF; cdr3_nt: TGTGCCACCAGCAGATCTCGGGGTGAACCTACTAACTATGGCTACACCTTC
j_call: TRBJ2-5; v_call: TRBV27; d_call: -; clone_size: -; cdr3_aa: CASSYGSGIQETQYF; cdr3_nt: TGTGCCAGCAGTTATGGGTCGGGTATTCAAGAGACCCAGTACTTC
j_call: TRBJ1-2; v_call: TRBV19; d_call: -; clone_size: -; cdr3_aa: CASSISGGTSNYGYTF; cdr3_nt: TGTGCCAGTAGTATAAGTGGAGGGACTTCTAACTATGGCTACACCTTC
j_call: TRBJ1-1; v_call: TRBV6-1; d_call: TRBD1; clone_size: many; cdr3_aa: CASMGTATLEAFF; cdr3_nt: TGTGCCAGCATGGGGACAGCAACGCTCGAAGCTTTCTTT
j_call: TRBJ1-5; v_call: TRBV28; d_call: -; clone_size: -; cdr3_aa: CASSLLADNQPQHF; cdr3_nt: TGTGCCAGCAGTTTACTGGCGGACAATCAGCCCCAGCATTTT
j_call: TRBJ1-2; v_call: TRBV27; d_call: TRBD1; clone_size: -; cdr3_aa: CASSLSDRRGYTF; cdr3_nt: TGTGCCAGCAGTTTATCGGACAGGAGGGGCTACACCTTC
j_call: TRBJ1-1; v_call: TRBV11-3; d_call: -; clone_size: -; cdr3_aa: CASSWRQNTEAFF; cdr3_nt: TGTGCCAGCAGCTGGCGACAGAACACTGAAGCTTTCTTT
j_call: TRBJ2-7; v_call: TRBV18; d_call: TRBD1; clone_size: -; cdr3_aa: CASSPPGQGAYEQYF; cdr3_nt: TGTGCCAGCTCACCGCCGGGACAGGGGGCCTACGAGCAGTACTTC
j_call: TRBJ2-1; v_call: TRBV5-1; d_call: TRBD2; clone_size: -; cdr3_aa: CASSLGVMLAGESYNEQFF; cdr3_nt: TGCGCCAGCAGCTTGGGGGTGATGCTAGCGGGAGAGTCCTACAATGAGCAGTTCTTC
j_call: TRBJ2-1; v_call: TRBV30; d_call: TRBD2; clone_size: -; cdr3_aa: CAWRPLAGVVREQFF; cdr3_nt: TGTGCCTGGAGGCCCCTAGCGGGAGTAGTACGTGAGCAGTTCTTC
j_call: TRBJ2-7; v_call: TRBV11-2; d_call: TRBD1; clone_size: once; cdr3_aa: CASSPRTGSSEQYF; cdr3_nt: TGTGCCAGCAGCCCCAGGACAGGGAGCAGCGAGCAGTACTTC